The 28 T cell receptor beta chains reported below all come from one sample, sequenced in a study of cytomegalovirus exposure and HLA in healthy donors. PCR involved 60 Vbeta and 13 Jbeta primers. The data were produced by immunoSEQ multiplex PCR, yet TCRdb's version contains in-frame clones alone and is incomplete. The sample lists about 110,000 clones, around 80% seen once, with over 3% in the top ten. The sample was PBMCs. The receptors originated from a woman in her thirties or forties in good health and CMV-seronegative.

The V and J genes are TRBV30 and TRBJ2-2, with D possibly matching TRBD2 (5 bases). CDR1 is GTSNPN and CDR2 is SVGIG in the germline V gene (reference sequence). This CDR3 comprises 13 residues. Trimming removed 2 bases from V and 4 bases from J, with 8 bases in between. CDR3 loop: CAWSSEGTGELFF. DNA of the CDR3: TGTGCCTGGAGTAGCGAGGGCACCGGGGAGCTGTTTTTT.

CDR3 nucleotide sequence: TGTGCCAGCAGCTTAGGAAGTGGGGCACAAGAGACCCAGTACTTC. Residues: CASSLGSGAQETQYF. This chain uses TRBV7-2 with TRBJ2-5, with D maybe TRBD1 (5 bases). Germline values: CDR1 SGHTA, CDR2 FQGNSA. This CDR3 is built from 15 residues. Trimming pared 1 base from V and 2 bases from J, leaving 11 bases between. The variable domain in full, with the rest retrieved from reference TRBV7-2 and TRBJ2-5, is GAGVSQSPSNKVTEKGKDVELRCDPISGHTALYWYRQSLGQGLEFLIYFQGNSAPDKSGLPSDRFSAERTGGSVSTLTIQRTQQEDSAVYLCASSLGSGAQETQYFGPGTRLLVL.

This rearrangement joins TRBV5-1 to TRBJ2-1, with 8 nucleotides matching TRBD2. Germline-derived CDR1 and CDR2 are SGHRS and YFSETQ. The V gene end was trimmed by 7 bases and the J gene end by 0 bases; junction bases not matched to a gene: 6. The CDR3 sequence is 15 residues long. CDR3 coding DNA: TGCGCCAGCTCGCGGGGGGCGAGCTCCTACAATGAGCAGTTCTTC. As protein: CASSRGASSYNEQFF. Variable domain in full (rest from reference TRBV5-1 and TRBJ2-1): KAGVTQTPRYLIKTRGQQVTLSCSPISGHRSVSWYQQTPGQGLQFLFEYFSETQRNKGNFPGRFSGRQFSNSRSEMNVSTLELGDSALYLCASSRGASSYNEQFFGPGTRLTVL.

The CDR3 DNA reads TGTGCCAGCAGTTACTCTGGCGGATATACGCAGTATTTT. Protein sequence: CASSYSGGYTQYF. The V call is TRBV6-5, the J call TRBJ2-3; D unclear. V lost 0 bases, J lost 7 bases, and 8 bases lay in between. The CDR3 has 13 amino acids. Germline V gives CDR1 MNHEY, CDR2 SVGAGI.

J is TRBJ1-1 and V is TRBV7-2; unclear D gene. Germline lookup yields CDR1 SGHTA and CDR2 FQGNSA. Trimming shortened V by 2 bases and J by 0 bases, and 7 bases separated the two germline ends. CDR3 length: 14 amino acids. The CDR3: CASSLIPMNTEAFF. CDR3 in DNA: TGTGCCAGCAGCTTAATCCCCATGAACACTGAAGCTTTCTTT.

The chain is built from TRBV27 and TRBJ2-5; 7 bases line up with TRBD1. Trimming cost V 5 bases and J 3 bases; bases outside gene matches: 6. Germline V gene sequence: CDR1 MNHEY, CDR2 SMNVEV (reference sequence). CDR3 length: 14 residues. This CDR3 is CASSTSDREETQYF. In DNA, the CDR3 is TGTGCCAGCAGTACATCAGACAGGGAAGAGACCCAGTACTTC.

This clone has a single count. This chain connects TRBV19 to TRBJ2-7, with 11 bases that match TRBD2. This CDR3 region has 19 residues. V lost 3 bases and J lost 0; bases outside the gene matches: 13. Germline V CDR1 and CDR2: LNHDA, SQIVND (reference sequence). For the CDR3, the DNA is TGTGCCAGTAGTATCCACGGACTAGCGGGTCCGCAGGGCTCCTACGAGCAGTACTTC. It yields the protein CASSIHGLAGPQGSYEQYF.

This chain uses TRBV19 with TRBJ1-2; 8 nucleotides line up with TRBD1. V gave up 7 bases and J gave up 5 bases; unmatched junction bases: 9. This CDR3 has 14 residues. The germline V gene encodes CDR1 LNHDA and CDR2 SQIVND (reference sequence). CDR3 sequence: CASTLAGGEYGYTF. The CDR3 DNA reads TGTGCCAGTACGCTGGCAGGGGGCGAATATGGCTACACCTTC.

V gene TRBV7-9 combines with J gene TRBJ2-7; TRBD2 aligns across 14 bases. The CDR3 consists of 16 residues. CDR1 is SEHNR, CDR2 FQNEAQ, per germline (reference sequence). The J segment lost 2 bases and the V segment lost 4 bases, leaving 4 bases of the junction unmatched. For the CDR3, the DNA is TGTGCCAGCAGCTCCGGACTAGCGGGGGGTACCTACGAGCAGTACTTC. Translation gives CASSSGLAGGTYEQYF.

The CDR3 loop reads CASQGGERITEAFF. CDR3 nucleotide sequence: TGTGCCAGTCAGGGGGGCGAGAGGATAACTGAAGCTTTCTTT. This chain uses TRBV27 with TRBJ1-1; 7 bases align to TRBD1. Germline-derived CDR1 and CDR2 are MNHEY and SMNVEV (reference sequence). This CDR3 has 14 residues. V lost 9 bases and J lost 5; bases outside the gene matches: 12.

This chain connects TRBV30 to TRBJ2-5; D is possibly TRBD2 (7 bases). The CDR3 extends over 16 amino acids. The germline V gene encodes CDR1 GTSNPN and CDR2 SVGIG (reference sequence). V dropped 4 bases and J dropped 6 bases, with 24 bases sitting between them. The CDR3 region is CAWTPLQGGSRKTQYF. The CDR3 DNA is TGTGCCTGGACTCCGTTACAGGGAGGGTCGCGAAAGACCCAGTACTTC.

J is TRBJ1-3 and V is TRBV19; 8 nucleotides agree with TRBD1. With V trimmed by 7 bases and J by 1 base, 9 bases remained unmatched. Germline CDR1 LNHDA, CDR2 SQIVND (reference sequence). The CDR3 spans 16 residues. CDR3 bases: TGTGCCAGTATAGGGCAGGGGGCGAAGTCTGGAAACACCATATATTTT. Translated, it gives CASIGQGAKSGNTIYF.

The rearrangement links TRBV27 to TRBJ1-6; 8 bases match TRBD1. CDR3 length: 12 residues. With V trimmed by 6 bases and J by 11 bases, 3 bases remained unmatched. Germline V gives CDR1 MNHEY, CDR2 SMNVEV (reference sequence). As DNA, the CDR3 is TGTGCCAGCAGCAGGGGGCCAACACCCCTCCACTTT. Its protein is CASSRGPTPLHF.

On this clone: At one end, the junction sequence differs from germline, possibly due to a read error. This sample includes further DNA sequences coding for the same CDR3. The chain joins TRBV25-1 to TRBJ2-5; possibly TRBD1 for D (6 bases). This CDR3 contains 16 residues. CDR1 and CDR2 from the germline V gene are MGHDK and SYGVNS. CDR3 in DNA: TGTGCCAGCAGCGAATTTCGGGGACAAGGTCAAGAGACCCAGTACTTC. Protein sequence: CASSEFRGQGQETQYF.

This rearrangement joins TRBV11-3 to TRBJ2-5, with 7 bases lining up with TRBD2. CDR1 is SGHNT and CDR2 is YENEEA in the germline V gene. This CDR3 is built from 13 residues. V was clipped by 5 bases and J by 5 bases; unmatched bases: 5. CDR3 in DNA: TGTGCCAGCAGCCGGACTAGTGCCGAGACCCAGTACTTC. Its protein product is CASSRTSAETQYF.

The chain joins TRBV7-9 to TRBJ1-2; D unclear. This CDR3 has 16 residues. In germline, CDR1 is SEHNR, CDR2 FQNEAQ (reference sequence). V lost 5 bases to trimming and J lost 5 bases, with 21 bases between them. In DNA form, the CDR3 reads TGTGCCAGCAGCCCGGGTGGAGGGAGGGCATTATATGGCTACACCTTC. Protein: CASSPGGGRALYGYTF.

The J gene is TRBJ2-3, the V gene TRBV30, with D possibly TRBD2 on 6 matching bases. Germline-derived CDR1 and CDR2 are GTSNPN and SVGIG (reference sequence). The CDR3 spans 18 residues. The V end was cut by 1 base, the J end by 7 bases, with 27 bases between. The CDR3 DNA follows: TGTGCCTGGAGTGGGATCTCGGGGGTTTCGCACATCATGAATACGCAGTATTTT. It yields the protein CAWSGISGVSHIMNTQYF.

V gene TRBV19 combines with J gene TRBJ1-1; weak D call: TRBD1 (5 bases). V was pared by 3 bases and J by 1 base, with 12 bases between. The CDR3 sequence is 15 residues long. Germline V CDR1 and CDR2: LNHDA, SQIVND (reference sequence). The CDR3 sequence is CASSIYGQANTEAFF. Here the CDR3 DNA reads TGTGCCAGTAGTATTTATGGACAAGCGAACACTGAAGCTTTCTTT.

This rearrangement joins TRBV7-2 to TRBJ1-2; D remains unclear. Germline values: CDR1 SGHTA, CDR2 FQGNSA. This CDR3 comprises 13 residues. V lost 5 bases to trimming and J lost 8 bases, with 15 bases between them. For the CDR3, the DNA is TGTGCCAGCAGCCCGCCGGGAACATCGGGCTACACCTTC. This sequence encodes CASSPPGTSGYTF.

The rearrangement links TRBV4-1 to TRBJ1-1, with D hard to call. CDR3 length: 13 residues. Germline lookup yields CDR1 MGHRA and CDR2 YSYEKL. V gave up 0 bases and J gave up 7 bases, with 9 bases separating them. This CDR3 is CASSQDFRSEAFF. CDR3 bases: TGCGCCAGCAGCCAAGATTTCCGCAGTGAAGCTTTCTTT.

The chain combines TRBV18 with TRBJ1-5; 9 bases agree with TRBD1. The CDR3 totals 15 residues. The trim removed 4 bases at V and 7 bases at J, leaving 8 bases unmatched. CDR1 and CDR2 from the germline V gene are KGHSH and LQKENI. The CDR3: CASSLDRGFRQPQHF. The CDR3 DNA sequence: TGTGCCAGCTCACTGGACAGGGGTTTTAGACAGCCCCAGCATTTT.

The CDR3 here is CASSMSGKHSNQPQHF. CDR3 bases: TGTGCCAGTAGTATGTCCGGGAAGCATAGCAATCAGCCCCAGCATTTT. J is TRBJ1-5 and V is TRBV19; D is undetermined. Looked up from germline, CDR1 is LNHDA and CDR2 is SQIVND (reference sequence). V was pared by 3 bases and J by 0 bases, with 12 bases between. The CDR3 consists of 16 residues.

The chain couples TRBV11-2 to TRBJ1-5; D is unclear. V was clipped by 2 bases and J by 5 bases, with 10 bases between them. The V gene's germline CDR1 is SGHAT and CDR2 FQNNGV. CDR3 size: 14 residues. CDR3 DNA sequence: TGTGCCAGCAGCTTAAGAGGGAACTATCAGCCCCAGCATTTT. Protein product: CASSLRGNYQPQHF.

The chain has TRBV4-1 and TRBJ1-5; D uncertain. Trimming took 0 bases from V and 9 from J, leaving 12 bases between them. Germline loops: CDR1 MGHRA, CDR2 YSYEKL. The CDR3 extends over 14 amino acids. The CDR3 DNA is TGCGCCAGCAGCCAAGACGGTTCCGCGGGGCCCCAGCATTTT. It codes for CASSQDGSAGPQHF.

V usage is TRBV7-2 and J usage is TRBJ2-7; D remains unclear. The CDR3 contains 14 residues. The germline CDR1 and CDR2 sequences are SGHTA and FQGNSA. The V end lost 3 bases, the J end lost 3 bases, and 12 bases lay between the germline ends. The chain's CDR3 is CASSFQTDIYEQYF. The DNA of the CDR3 is TGTGCCAGCAGCTTCCAGACTGATATCTACGAGCAGTACTTC. Based on the CDR3 plus reference TRBV7-2 and TRBJ2-7, the full variable domain is GAGVSQSPSNKVTEKGKDVELRCDPISGHTALYWYRQSLGQGLEFLIYFQGNSAPDKSGLPSDRFSAERTGGSVSTLTIQRTQQEDSAVYLCASSFQTDIYEQYFGPGTRLTVT.

The chain is built from TRBV28 and TRBJ1-6; 9 bases align to TRBD1. Germline loops: CDR1 MDHEN, CDR2 SYDVKM. CDR3 size: 15 residues. The ends lost 5 bases at V and 8 bases at J; junction bases unmatched: 7. CDR3 sequence (DNA): TGTGCCAGCAGTGACGCGACAGGGGGGGATTCACCCCTCCACTTT. The encoded protein is CASSDATGGDSPLHF. Looking up the rest from reference TRBV28 and TRBJ1-6 gives the full variable domain: DVKVTQSSRYLVKRTGEKVFLECVQDMDHENMFWYRQDPGLGLRLIYFSYDVKMKEKGDIPEGYSVSREKKERFSLILESASTNQTSMYLCASSDATGGDSPLHFGNGTRLTVT.

In DNA form, the CDR3 reads TGTGCCAGCAGCGAACAGGTACCTGAAGCTTTCTTT. It encodes CASSEQVPEAFF. This chain uses TRBV5-6 with TRBJ1-1, with D possibly being TRBD1 (5 bases). The CDR3 length is 12 residues. The V and J ends lost 4 bases and 6 bases respectively, with 10 bases between them. Germline loops: CDR1 SGHDT, CDR2 YYEEEE.

This chain joins TRBV7-2 and TRBJ2-3; D is possibly TRBD2 (7 bases). V lost 0 bases and J lost 3, with 10 bases in between. Germline CDR1 and CDR2: SGHTA and FQGNSA. The CDR3 consists of 15 residues. The CDR3 loop is CASSLAGGQTDTQYF. The DNA of the CDR3 is TGTGCCAGCAGCTTAGCGGGGGGGCAAACAGATACGCAGTATTTT.